This is a list of T cell receptor beta chains from one sample in a study of T cells in localized non-small cell lung cancer. Clones were sequenced by immunoSEQ multiplex PCR, and TCRdb holds only the in-frame ones, with some missing. The table lists about 77,000 clones, more than 70% of them singletons. This material consisted of peripheral blood, taken before any cancer treatment. The source of these receptors is a woman between 40 and 69 years old with stage I squamous cell lung carcinoma. Both conserved end residues are part of each CDR3. D genes are given only for firm matches. For some rows the clone size is stated as once, few or many, or as a class when expanded; others skip it.

TRBV10-1	TRBJ2-7	-	-	CASSENPGPAYEQYF	TGCGCCAGCAGTGAGAATCCGGGACCAGCCTACGAGCAGTACTTC
TRBV11-2	TRBJ1-2	TRBD1	-	CASSLDRVTGGNYGYTF	TGTGCCAGCAGCTTAGATCGGGTTACAGGGGGCAACTATGGCTACACCTTC
TRBV4-1	TRBJ1-2	-	-	CASSQQDARFGYTF	TGCGCCAGCAGCCAGCAGGATGCCCGGTTCGGCTACACCTTC
TRBV6-1	TRBJ1-2	-	once	CASSGSGVDGYTF	TGTGCCAGCAGTGGATCAGGGGTAGATGGCTACACCTTC
TRBV6-5	TRBJ2-6	-	-	CASSFQPGGANVLTF	TGTGCCAGCAGTTTTCAACCGGGGGGGGCCAACGTCCTGACTTTC
TRBV19	TRBJ2-7	-	-	CASSILHPSGLSSYEQYF	TGTGCCAGTAGTATACTACACCCATCGGGGCTTAGCTCCTACGAGCAGTACTTC
TRBV27	TRBJ1-6	TRBD1	-	CASRQGTENSPLHF	TGTGCCAGTAGACAGGGGACGGAAAATTCACCCCTCCACTTT
TRBV27	TRBJ1-6	-	-	CASGQIRLGTGNSPLHF	TGTGCCAGCGGACAGATCCGTCTCGGGACGGGAAATTCACCCCTCCACTTT
TRBV27	TRBJ2-2	-	once	CASSPGTSNTGELFF	TGTGCCAGCAGTCCCGGGACGTCCAACACCGGGGAGCTGTTTTTT
TRBV12-5	TRBJ2-3	-	once	CASGSGNTDTQYF	TGTGCTAGTGGTTCGGGGAACACAGATACGCAGTATTTT
TRBV18	TRBJ1-1	-	-	CASSQGDTEAFF	TGTGCCAGCTCTCAGGGAGACACTGAAGCTTTCTTT
TRBV6-5	TRBJ1-1	-	-	CASSYYGRGTGTEAFF	TGTGCCAGCAGTTACTACGGACGGGGGACGGGGACTGAAGCTTTCTTT
TRBV4-2	TRBJ2-7	-	-	CASSQDEGGGYEQYF	TGTGCCAGCAGCCAAGATGAGGGGGGGGGCTACGAGCAGTACTTC
TRBV11-2	TRBJ1-6	-	once	CASSLAVNNSPLHF	TGTGCCAGCAGCTTAGCTGTTAATAATTCACCCCTCCACTTT
TRBV11-2	TRBJ1-6	-	-	CASSRMTEDSPLHF	TGTGCCAGCAGCCGTATGACAGAGGATTCACCCCTCCACTTT
TRBV14	TRBJ1-1	-	-	CASSLSTEAFF	TGTGCCAGCAGCCTAAGCACTGAAGCTTTCTTT
TRBV9	TRBJ1-1	TRBD1	-	CASSGSGTGAPFF	TGTGCCAGCAGCGGCTCCGGGACAGGGGCGCCTTTCTTT